The rows below give T cell receptor beta chains drawn from one sample of a study of human T cells and chemical hapten exposure. TCRdb analysed the RACE reads with MiXCR anew, one entry per CDR3 protein. Here the sample spans about 290,000 distinct CDR3 sequences, roughly 7.4% being singletons. This specimen was whole blood, taken in connection with sensitization to the hapten diphenylcyclopropenone (DPC). Receptors originate from a man younger than 35 with alopecia areata. Some clones in this sample may be carry-over from other donors' samples. Both conserved end residues are part of each CDR3. Each record gives: D gene, V gene, clone size, J gene, CDR3 protein, CDR3 DNA. D genes are given only for firm matches. The size field is filled for only some rows; it gives once, few, many or a size class.

TRBD1	TRBV20-1	few	TRBJ2-5	CSARDPGTGGETQYF	TGCAGTGCTAGAGATCCGGGGACAGGAGGAGAGACCCAGTACTTC
TRBD1	TRBV7-6	.	TRBJ2-4	CASSSGQGNIQYF	TGTGCCAGCAGCAGCGGACAGGGGAACATTCAGTACTTC
.	TRBV7-2	few	TRBJ2-3	CASSLQGLNSDTQYF	TGTGCCAGCAGCTTACAGGGGCTCAATTCAGATACGCAGTATTTC
.	TRBV12-3/TRBV12-4	.	TRBJ1-1	CASRPHLGFGQVNTEAFF	TGTGCCAGCAGACCACACCTGGGATTCGGGCAGGTGAACACTGAAGCTTTCTTT
TRBD1	TRBV20-1	few	TRBJ2-7	CSARQSGGYEQYF	TGCAGTGCTAGACAATCAGGGGGCTACGAGCAGTACTTC
TRBD2	TRBV3-1	.	TRBJ2-1	CASSQEIGLAGRSEQFF	TGTGCCAGCAGCCAAGAAATCGGGCTAGCGGGTCGAAGTGAGCAGTTCTTC
TRBD1	TRBV7-2	.	TRBJ1-5	CASSHGGQGAGQPQHF	TGTGCCAGCAGCCACGGGGGACAGGGGGCAGGGCAGCCCCAGCATTTT
.	TRBV21-1	many	TRBJ1-1	CANHRNTEAFF	TGTGCCAACCACAGGAACACTGAAGCTTTCTTT
.	TRBV7-8	many	TRBJ1-1	CASSLRAGLNTEAFF	TGTGCCAGCAGCTTACGGGCAGGATTGAACACTGAAGCTTTCTTT
.	TRBV29-1	many	TRBJ2-5	CSVEQAGARKTQYF	TGCAGCGTTGAACAGGCAGGGGCAAGGAAGACCCAGTACTTC
.	TRBV6-2/TRBV6-3	.	TRBJ2-5	CASSYDRAQETQYF	TGTGCCAGCAGTTATGACCGGGCTCAAGAGACCCAGTACTTC
TRBD2	TRBV29-1	many	TRBJ2-1	CSVEVGLAINEQFF	TGCAGCGTTGAAGTCGGACTAGCAATCAATGAGCAGTTCTTC
TRBD1	TRBV5-6	.	TRBJ2-1	CASSSDRGVEQFF	TGTGCCAGCAGCTCGGACAGGGGGGTTGAGCAGTTCTTC
TRBD1	TRBV9	many	TRBJ1-6	CASSVSDRQYNSPLHF	TGTGCCAGCAGCGTATCGGACAGGCAATATAATTCACCCCTCCACTTT
.	TRBV5-1	.	TRBJ2-7	CASSPTVPTYEQYF	TGCGCCAGCAGCCCGACAGTTCCGACCTACGAGCAGTACTTC
TRBD1	TRBV3-1	.	TRBJ2-2	CASSHYRGNTGELFF	TGTGCCAGCAGCCATTACAGGGGGAACACCGGGGAGCTGTTTTTT
TRBD1	TRBV2	.	TRBJ1-2	CASSDVRGLHGYTF	TGTGCCAGCAGTGATGTCAGGGGGCTACATGGCTACACCTTC
.	TRBV5-1	many	TRBJ2-1	CASSNLQTEEQFF	TGCGCCAGCAGCAACTTACAGACCGAAGAGCAGTTCTTC
.	TRBV5-1	.	TRBJ1-4	CASSLATGEKLFF	TGCGCCAGCAGCTTGGCCACGGGGGAAAAACTGTTTTTT
.	TRBV7-8	.	TRBJ1-1	CASSPDGQSEAFF	TGTGCCAGCAGCCCTGACGGTCAGTCCGAAGCTTTCTTT
.	TRBV4-3	.	TRBJ2-1	CASSQERPGRNEQFF	TGCGCCAGCAGCCAAGAAAGGCCAGGGCGCAATGAGCAGTTCTTC
.	TRBV6-1	.	TRBJ2-7	CTSSESPPPGTYEQYF	TGTACCAGCAGTGAAAGCCCACCCCCGGGCACCTACGAGCAGTACTTC
.	TRBV5-1	.	TRBJ1-2	CASSSARTVYGYTF	TGCGCCAGCAGCTCGGCTCGGACCGTCTATGGCTACACCTTC
TRBD1	TRBV24-1	few	TRBJ2-5	CATSDSDREVKTQYF	TGTGCCACCAGTGATTCGGACAGGGAAGTGAAGACCCAGTACTTC
.	TRBV12-3/TRBV12-4	.	TRBJ2-7	CASSSQGFYEQYF	TGTGCCAGCAGTTCCCAGGGTTTCTACGAGCAGTACTTC
TRBD2	TRBV3-1	many	TRBJ2-3	CASSTSGRTDTQYF	TGTGCCAGCAGCACTAGCGGCCGCACAGATACGCAGTATTTT
.	TRBV3-1	many	TRBJ1-1	CASSQRENTEAFF	TGTGCCAGCAGCCAAAGAGAGAACACTGAAGCTTTCTTT
TRBD1	TRBV7-2	many	TRBJ2-2	CASSLWTGADTGELFF	TGTGCCAGCAGCTTATGGACAGGGGCGGACACCGGGGAGCTGTTTTTT
.	TRBV7-2	.	TRBJ2-2	CASSLDPGANTGELFF	TGTGCCAGCAGCTTAGACCCCGGAGCGAACACCGGGGAGCTGTTTTTT
TRBD1	TRBV27	many	TRBJ2-3	CASSQTTGGTDTQYF	TGTGCCAGCAGCCAAACGACAGGGGGCACTGATACGCAGTATTTT
TRBD1	TRBV6-5	many	TRBJ1-3	CASSPDRAGNTIYF	TGTGCCAGCAGTCCGGACAGGGCTGGAAACACCATATATTTT
.	TRBV9	many	TRBJ2-1	CASNPPGRPDWAEQFF	TGTGCCAGCAACCCACCCGGTCGTCCCGACTGGGCTGAGCAGTTCTTC
.	TRBV7-8	few	TRBJ2-3	CASSRSRVTDTQYF	TGTGCCAGCAGCAGATCGAGGGTCACAGATACGCAGTATTTT
.	TRBV7-9	many	TRBJ2-4	CASSLLDYAHIQYF	TGTGCCAGCAGCTTACTTGACTACGCTCACATTCAGTACTTC
.	TRBV10-1	.	TRBJ1-1	CASSDLGLAEAFF	TGCGCCAGCAGTGATCTGGGTCTCGCTGAAGCTTTCTTT
TRBD1	TRBV6-5	.	TRBJ1-1	CASSYAGQGPEAFF	TGTGCCAGCAGTTACGCGGGACAGGGCCCTGAAGCTTTCTTT
.	TRBV20-1	.	TRBJ1-2	CSGSGGPRNYGYTF	TGCAGTGGGAGTGGGGGACCTCGTAACTATGGCTACACCTTC
.	TRBV4-3	many	TRBJ1-2	CASSQDLHRASGYTF	TGCGCCAGCAGCCAAGATTTGCACAGGGCCTCAGGCTACACCTTC
TRBD1	TRBV7-2	many	TRBJ2-6	CASSLAGGLSGANVLTF	TGTGCCAGCAGCTTAGCAGGGGGCTTAAGTGGGGCCAACGTCCTGACTTTC
.	TRBV4-1	few	TRBJ2-3	CASSQVGLTRRTDTQYF	TGCGCCAGCAGCCAAGTGGGACTCACCCGGAGGACAGATACGCAGTATTTT
.	TRBV9	.	TRBJ1-1	CASSGQDYTEAFF	TGTGCCAGCAGCGGACAGGACTACACTGAAGCTTTCTTT
.	TRBV20-1	few	TRBJ2-2	CSARPLAKTGELFF	TGCAGTGCCCGGCCGCTAGCAAAGACCGGGGAGCTGTTTTTT
.	TRBV27	few	TRBJ1-6	CASMWGYNSPLHF	TGTGCCAGCATGTGGGGTTATAATTCACCCCTCCACTTT
TRBD1	TRBV27	.	TRBJ1-5	CASSAHTGVGNQPQHF	TGTGCCAGCAGTGCCCATACAGGGGTGGGCAATCAGCCCCAGCATTTT
.	TRBV29-1	.	TRBJ2-7	CSVVGGPYEQYF	TGCAGCGTTGTTGGGGGTCCGTACGAGCAGTACTTC
.	TRBV3-1	many	TRBJ1-1	CASTRQGAVNTEAFF	TGTGCCAGCACCCGGCAGGGCGCGGTGAACACTGAAGCTTTCTTT
.	TRBV4-3	many	TRBJ1-2	CASSQDSGFGGYTF	TGCGCCAGCAGCCAAGATTCAGGGTTTGGTGGCTACACCTTC
TRBD1	TRBV5-1	.	TRBJ1-1	CASSVRTGRGVTEAFF	TGCGCCAGCAGCGTGAGGACAGGGAGGGGAGTCACTGAAGCTTTCTTT
TRBD2	TRBV27	.	TRBJ2-1	CASSLQVGASGGRQFF	TGTGCCAGCAGTTTACAGGTCGGGGCTAGCGGGGGGAGGCAGTTCTTC
.	TRBV20-1	.	TRBJ1-1	CSARKTGTRVTEAFF	TGCAGTGCTAGGAAAACAGGGACAAGGGTCACTGAAGCTTTCTTT
TRBD1	TRBV29-1	.	TRBJ2-7	CSVEGSGDRGSVYEQYF	TGCAGCGTTGAAGGTAGTGGGGACAGGGGTTCTGTCTACGAGCAGTACTTC
TRBD1	TRBV20-1	.	TRBJ2-7	CSAPGTDFYEQYF	TGCAGTGCTCCCGGGACAGATTTCTACGAGCAGTACTTC
TRBD1	TRBV10-3	many	TRBJ2-1	CAISESDRENEQFF	TGTGCCATCAGTGAGTCGGACAGGGAAAATGAGCAGTTCTTC
.	TRBV20-1	many	TRBJ1-6	CSARRGESPLHF	TGCAGTGCTAGGAGGGGGGAATCACCCCTCCACTTT